The source of this TCR beta chain is a study of cytomegalovirus exposure and HLA in healthy donors. PCR primers comprised 60 Vbeta and 13 Jbeta primers. TCRdb keeps only in-frame clones here, not all; method: immunoSEQ multiplex PCR. Its table lists 77,000 or so clones. Per the germline V gene, CDR1 is LNHNV and CDR2 is YYDKDF (reference sequence). Trimming at V came to 0 bases and at J to 6 bases, leaving 8 bases not matched to a gene. The CDR3 extends over 16 amino acids. Each of the donors was a healthy bone marrow donor. The sample taken for sequencing was PBMCs. This receptor was taken from a man younger than 45 in good health and CMV-seronegative. The chain recombines TRBV15 with TRBJ2-1, with 7 bases fitting TRBD2. The CDR3 reads CATSRDIPASGNEQFF. CDR3 in DNA: TGTGCCACCAGCAGAGATATCCCCGCTAGCGGCAATGAGCAGTTCTTC.